Shown below are 9 T cell receptor beta chains from a single sample sequenced in a study of identical twins. Each CDR3 protein gets one entry after TCRdb re-called the 5' RACE reads with MiXCR. The table lists roughly 630,000 distinct CDR3 sequences, less than 9% of them singletons, with 1.6% in the top ten. A further study also used this sample, focusing on yellow fever vaccine responses in identical twins.

The specimen was PBMCs. All receptors come from a woman younger than 35 in good health.

This clonotype was observed many times. The chain is built from TRBV5-1 and TRBJ2-3; perhaps D is TRBD1 or TRBD2 (7 bases each). CDR1 is SGHRS and CDR2 is YFSETQ in the germline V gene. Between the trimmed V and J ends, which lost 3 bases and 4 bases, there was a span of 15 bases. This CDR3 has 15 amino acids. The CDR3: CASSSQGRAPDTQYF. The DNA of the CDR3 is TGCGCCAGCAGCTCACAGGGGAGGGCTCCAGATACGCAGTATTTT.

J is TRBJ1-3 and V is TRBV5-6, with D maybe TRBD1 (6 bases). This CDR3 comprises 16 residues. The ends were cut back, 0 bases at V and 0 bases at J, with 10 bases in the middle. Germline V gene data show CDR1 as SGHDT and CDR2 as YYEEEE. The CDR3 DNA reads TGTGCCAGCAGCTTGGGACAGGAAAACTCTGGAAACACCATATATTTT. Translating gives CASSLGQENSGNTIYF.

This chain joins TRBV6-1 and TRBJ2-7; D gene ambiguous. This CDR3 is built from 14 residues. The V and J ends lost 1 base and 2 bases respectively, with 9 bases between them. In germline, CDR1 is MNHNS, CDR2 SASEGT. CDR3 loop: CASSEVMGPYEQYV. The CDR3 region has the DNA TGTGCCAGCAGTGAAGTTATGGGCCCCTACGAGCAGTACGTC.

The chain joins TRBV4-2 to TRBJ2-2; D not resolved. Trimming shortened V by 0 bases and J by 2 bases, and 4 bases separated the two germline ends. This CDR3 contains 14 residues. Germline CDR1 and CDR2: LGHNA and YNFKEQ. CDR3 in amino acids: CASSQDFNTGELFF. DNA of the CDR3: TGTGCCAGCAGCCAAGATTTTAACACCGGGGAGCTGTTTTTT.

This clonotype was seen a handful of times. V is TRBV20-1 and J is TRBJ2-1; 8 positions match TRBD2. J was trimmed by 7 bases and V by 3 bases; bases with no gene match: 5. Per germline, CDR1 DFQATT and CDR2 SNEGSKA (reference sequence). The length of the CDR3 is 13 residues. CDR3 nucleotide sequence: TGCAGTGCTAGCGGGGGGGCCAAGAATGAGCAGTTCTTC. It specifies CSASGGAKNEQFF.

This clonotype was recorded many times. CDR3 sequence: CASSHPAEGQGRKPQHF. The CDR3 region has the DNA TGCGCCAGCAGCCATCCTGCGGAGGGACAGGGGAGAAAGCCCCAGCATTTT. The gene calls are TRBV4-1 and TRBJ1-5, with 10 bases fitting TRBD1. The junction had 13 bases not matched to a gene; V was cut back by 3 bases and J by 8 bases. The CDR3 totals 17 residues. Germline CDR1 MGHRA, CDR2 YSYEKL.

The rearrangement joins TRBV7-9 to TRBJ2-4, with D perhaps matching TRBD2 (6 bases). The V and J ends lost 3 bases and 0 bases respectively, with 15 bases between them. The CDR3 loop spans 17 amino acids. Germline V gives CDR1 SEHNR, CDR2 FQNEAQ (reference sequence). The CDR3 DNA reads as TGTGCCAGCAGCTTTCGAATTGGGACTTTAGCCAAAAACATTCAGTACTTC. It encodes CASSFRIGTLAKNIQYF. The entire variable domain, with the rest obtained from reference TRBV7-9 and TRBJ2-4, is as follows: DTGVSQNPRHKITKRGQNVTFRCDPISEHNRLYWYRQTLGQGPEFLTYFQNEAQLEKSRLLSDRFSAERPKGSFSTLEIQRTEQGDSAMYLCASSFRIGTLAKNIQYFGAGTRLSVL.

The chain joins TRBV12-3 or TRBV12-4 to TRBJ2-7; either TRBD1 or TRBD2 may fit D (5 bases each). The V and J ends lost 9 bases and 0 bases respectively, with 12 bases between them. The CDR3 sequence is 13 residues long. CDR3 DNA sequence: TGTGCCAGTCTAGGGGACGACTCCTACGAGCAGTACTTC. Translated, it gives CASLGDDSYEQYF.

This clonotype was detected only a few times. The CDR3 is CASSLSSISEQYV. DNA of the CDR3: TGCGCCAGCAGCTTGTCTAGCATTTCCGAGCAGTACGTC. The chain recombines TRBV5-1 with TRBJ2-7; D possibly corresponds to TRBD2 (5 bases). The V gene's germline CDR1 is SGHRS and CDR2 YFSETQ. This CDR3 is 13 amino acids long. Trimming stripped 1 base from V and 6 bases from J, with 11 bases between.